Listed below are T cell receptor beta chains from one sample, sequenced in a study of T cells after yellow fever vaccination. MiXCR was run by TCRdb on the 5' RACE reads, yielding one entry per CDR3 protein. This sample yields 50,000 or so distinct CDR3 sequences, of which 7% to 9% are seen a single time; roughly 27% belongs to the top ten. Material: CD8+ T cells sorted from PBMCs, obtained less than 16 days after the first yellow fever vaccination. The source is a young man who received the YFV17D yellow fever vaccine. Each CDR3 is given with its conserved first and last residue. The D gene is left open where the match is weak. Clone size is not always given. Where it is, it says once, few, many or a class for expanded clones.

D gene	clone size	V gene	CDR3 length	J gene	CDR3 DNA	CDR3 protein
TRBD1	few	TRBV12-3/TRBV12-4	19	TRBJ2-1	TGTGCCAGCAGTTTAGCGTTTGGACAGGGGCCCGGAGGCGGAGAGGAGCAGTTCTTC	CASSLAFGQGPGGGEEQFF
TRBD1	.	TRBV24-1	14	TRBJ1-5	TGTGCCACCAGTGATGTAACAGGGGATCAGCCCCAGCATTTT	CATSDVTGDQPQHF
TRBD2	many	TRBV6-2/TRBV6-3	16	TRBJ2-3	TGTGCCAGCAGTCCCACCCGAGCGGGGGGCACAGATACGCAGTATTTT	CASSPTRAGGTDTQYF
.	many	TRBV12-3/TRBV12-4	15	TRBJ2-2	TGTGCCAGCAGTTTTAGGCAGGGGAACACCGGGGAGCTGTTTTTT	CASSFRQGNTGELFF
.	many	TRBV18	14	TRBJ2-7	TGTGCCAGCTCACTCCGGGACAACTCCTACGAGCAGTACTTC	CASSLRDNSYEQYF
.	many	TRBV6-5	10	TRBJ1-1	TGTGCCAGCGGACACCCCGAAGCTTTCTTT	CASGHPEAFF
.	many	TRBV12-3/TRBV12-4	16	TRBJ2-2	TGTGCCAGCAGGACCTTGGTTGGACTGGGGAGGGGGGAGCTGTTTTTT	CASRTLVGLGRGELFF
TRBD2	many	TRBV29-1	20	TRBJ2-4	TGCAGCGTTGAAGGACAATCTAGCGGCGCTGGGGCAGGGGCCAAAAACATTCAGTACTTC	CSVEGQSSGAGAGAKNIQYF
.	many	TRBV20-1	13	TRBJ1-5	TGCAGTGCTCCGACAGCCACTGATCAGCCCCAGCATTTT	CSAPTATDQPQHF
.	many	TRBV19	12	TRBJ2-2	TGTGCCAGTCAAGGGTTAACCGGGGAGCTGTTTTTT	CASQGLTGELFF
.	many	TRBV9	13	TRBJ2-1	TGTGCCAGCAGCGAGGGGGGGTACAATGAGCAGTTCTTC	CASSEGGYNEQFF
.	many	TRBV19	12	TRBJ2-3	TGTGCCAGTAGTATAGGCACAGATACGCAGTATTTT	CASSIGTDTQYF
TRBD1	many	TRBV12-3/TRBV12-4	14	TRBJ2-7	TGTGCCAGTGGAGGGACAGGGTTTTCCTACGAGCAGTACTTC	CASGGTGFSYEQYF
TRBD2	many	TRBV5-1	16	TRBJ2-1	TGCGCCAGCAGCGAGACTAGCGGAATCTCCTACAATGAGCAGTTCTTC	CASSETSGISYNEQFF
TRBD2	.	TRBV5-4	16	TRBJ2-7	TGTGCCAGCAGCTTGGGCCTTAGCGGGGGGGCCTACGAGCAGTACTTC	CASSLGLSGGAYEQYF
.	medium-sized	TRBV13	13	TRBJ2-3	TGTGCCAGCAGCTTCTCCAGCACAGATACGCAGTATTTT	CASSFSSTDTQYF
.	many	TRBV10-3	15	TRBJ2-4	TGTGCCATCAGTGAGGACGGTCCGAGTGCGGACATTCAGTACTTC	CAISEDGPSADIQYF
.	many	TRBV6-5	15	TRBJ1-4	TGTGCCAGCAGTTATACGTCCGGTCAAAATGAAAAACTGTTTTTT	CASSYTSGQNEKLFF
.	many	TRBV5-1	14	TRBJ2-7	TGCGCCAGCAGCTTGGGAGACGGAGCCTACGAGCAGTACTTC	CASSLGDGAYEQYF
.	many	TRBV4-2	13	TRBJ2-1	TGTGCCAGCAGCCAAGGTCCGGGGGATGAGCAGTTCTTC	CASSQGPGDEQFF
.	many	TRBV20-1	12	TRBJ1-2	TGCAGTGCTAGAGACACTGACTATGGCTACACCTTC	CSARDTDYGYTF
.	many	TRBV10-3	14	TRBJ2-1	TGTGCCATCACTCCGGGCCCCTCCTACAATGAGCAGTTCTTC	CAITPGPSYNEQFF
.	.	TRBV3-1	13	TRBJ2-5	TGTGCCAGCAGCCAGCAGACCCAAGAGACCCAGTACTTC	CASSQQTQETQYF
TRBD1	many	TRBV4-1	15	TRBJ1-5	TGCGCCAGCAGCCATCCCGGACAGGGTATTCAGCCCCAGCATTTT	CASSHPGQGIQPQHF
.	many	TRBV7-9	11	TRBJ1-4	TGTGCCAGCAGCCAGGAGGAAAAACTGTTTTTT	CASSQEEKLFF
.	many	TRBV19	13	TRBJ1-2	TGTGCCAGTACCGGGACGACTAACTATGGCTACACCTTC	CASTGTTNYGYTF
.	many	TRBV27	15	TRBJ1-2	TGTGCCAGCAGTTTCTCCCCGGGGCCACAGGCTGGCTACACCTTC	CASSFSPGPQAGYTF
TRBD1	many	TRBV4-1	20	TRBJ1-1	TGCGCCAGCAGCCAAGATAGGGGACAGGGGTCTCTTGTGGGGAACACTGAAGCTTTCTTT	CASSQDRGQGSLVGNTEAFF
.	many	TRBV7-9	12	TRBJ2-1	TGTGCCAGCAGCTTGGGACAACGGGAGCAGTTCTTC	CASSLGQREQFF
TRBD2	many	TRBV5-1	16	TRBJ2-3	TGCGCCAGCAGCTCCCCCGGGGGGACCGACACAGATACGCAGTATTTT	CASSSPGGTDTDTQYF
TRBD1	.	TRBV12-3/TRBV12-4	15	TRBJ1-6	TGTGCCAGCAGCGCGCGACAGGGATTGGCTTCACCCCTCCACTTT	CASSARQGLASPLHF
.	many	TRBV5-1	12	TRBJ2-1	TGCGCCAGCAGTTGGCTGACTAATGAGCAGTTCTTC	CASSWLTNEQFF
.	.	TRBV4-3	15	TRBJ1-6	TGCGCCAGCAGCCAAGATGGCGGGGATAATTCACCCCTCCACTTT	CASSQDGGDNSPLHF
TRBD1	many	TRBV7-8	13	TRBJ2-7	TGTGCCAGCAGCTGGGCAGGGGGCTACGAGCAGTACTTC	CASSWAGGYEQYF
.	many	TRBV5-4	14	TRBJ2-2	TGTGCCAGCAGCGCAGGGGTGGCCACCGGGGAGCTGTTTTTT	CASSAGVATGELFF
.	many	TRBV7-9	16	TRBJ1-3	TGTGCCAGCAGCCGCAACTCTTACCGCTCTGGAAACACCATATATTTT	CASSRNSYRSGNTIYF
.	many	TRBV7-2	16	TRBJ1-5	TGTGCCAGCAGCTTAGCCGGGACACTCGTTAATCAGCCCCAGCATTTT	CASSLAGTLVNQPQHF
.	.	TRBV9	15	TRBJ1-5	TGTGCCAGCAGCGAGGGGCACCTGGGGGATCAGCCCCAGCATTTT	CASSEGHLGDQPQHF
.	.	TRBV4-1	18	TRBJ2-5	TGCGCCAGCAGCCAAGACCCTTTCCAGGGCGGGGCACAAGAGACCCAGTACTTC	CASSQDPFQGGAQETQYF
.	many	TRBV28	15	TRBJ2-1	TGTGCCAGCAAAAAGCCCAGGGAGCACCTTAATGAGCAGTTCTTC	CASKKPREHLNEQFF
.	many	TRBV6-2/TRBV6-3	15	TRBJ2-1	TGTGCCAGCAGTCGAGGGGAGGCCGATTTCAATGAGCAGTTCTTC	CASSRGEADFNEQFF
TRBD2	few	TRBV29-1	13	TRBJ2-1	TGCAGCGTTTTTAGCGGGGGGGCGAATGAGCAGTTCTTC	CSVFSGGANEQFF
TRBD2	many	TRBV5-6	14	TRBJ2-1	TGTGCCAGCAGCCCGCGGGAGGGATACAATGAGCAGTTCTTC	CASSPREGYNEQFF
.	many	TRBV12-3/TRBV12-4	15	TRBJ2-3	TGTGCCAGCACCTCGGACGCCCAGAGGACAGATACGCAGTATTTT	CASTSDAQRTDTQYF
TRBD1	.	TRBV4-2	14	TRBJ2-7	TGTGCCAGCAGCCAATCGACAGGGGAGGAGGCCCAGTACTTC	CASSQSTGEEAQYF
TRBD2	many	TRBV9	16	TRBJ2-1	TGTGCCAGCAGCCGAGGGGAGGGGCGAAACTACAATGAGCAGTTCTTC	CASSRGEGRNYNEQFF
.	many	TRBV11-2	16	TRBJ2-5	TGTGCCAGCAGTTCTCGTGGCAGGGGGGAGGAAGAGACCCAGTACTTC	CASSSRGRGEEETQYF
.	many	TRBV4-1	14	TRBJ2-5	TGCGCCAGCAGCCAAGGGGGGTACCAAGAGACCCAGTACTTC	CASSQGGYQETQYF
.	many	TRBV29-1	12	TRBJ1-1	TGCAGCGTGGCTCCGGGTAACACTGAAGCTTTCTTT	CSVAPGNTEAFF
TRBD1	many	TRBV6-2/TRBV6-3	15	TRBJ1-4	TGTGCCAGCAGTTATACCGGGACAGCGGATGAAAAACTGTTTTTT	CASSYTGTADEKLFF
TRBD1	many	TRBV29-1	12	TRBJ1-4	TGCAGCGTTGGACAGGGGGGAGAAAAACTGTTTTTT	CSVGQGGEKLFF
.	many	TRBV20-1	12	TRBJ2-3	TGCAGTCCTACTCTGGGTCCAGATACGCAGTATTTT	CSPTLGPDTQYF
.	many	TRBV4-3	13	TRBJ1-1	TGCGCCAGCAGCCAAGACGGTTTCACTGAAGCTTTCTTT	CASSQDGFTEAFF
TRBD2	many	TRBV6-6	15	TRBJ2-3	TGTGCCAGCAGTTATCTAGCGGGGGGGCGAGATACGCAGTATTTT	CASSYLAGGRDTQYF
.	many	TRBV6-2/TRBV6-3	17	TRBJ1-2	TGTGCCAGCGCCACGGATTGGACGGCTTCCACGAACTATGGCTACACCTTC	CASATDWTASTNYGYTF
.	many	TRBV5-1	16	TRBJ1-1	TGCGCCAGCAGCTTCCGGGACGAAAGCCCGAACACTGAAGCTTTCTTT	CASSFRDESPNTEAFF
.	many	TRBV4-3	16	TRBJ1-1	TGCGCCAGCAGCCAAGATAGGGCAGGGCGGTCCACTGAAGCTTTCTTT	CASSQDRAGRSTEAFF
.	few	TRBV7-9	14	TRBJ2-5	TGTGCCAGCAGCTTTTGGACGTACTTAGAGACCCAGTACTTC	CASSFWTYLETQYF
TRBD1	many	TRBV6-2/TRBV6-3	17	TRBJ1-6	TGTGCCAGCAGTTACTCCCATAGGACAGGGCGGAATTCACCCCTCCACTTT	CASSYSHRTGRNSPLHF